This T cell receptor (beta chain) was captured by sequencing in a study of Graves' ophthalmopathy and Graves' hyperthyroidism. Across the whole study: Peripheral blood samples were taken at initial diagnosis, before any treatment. Overall study findings and caveats: Ophthalmopathy progression was predicted by the model at approximately 71% sensitivity and about 74% specificity. Appearing in blood as well were most expanded thyroid clonotypes above 0.001 frequency.

In its sample, this clonotype was seen many times. Its antigen is as yet unknown. TCR beta CDR3 amplification used RNA transcripts. First-round RT-PCR with HTBI primers preceded a second-round multiplex PCR. TCRdb reprocessed the multiplex PCR reads via MiXCR and lists one record per CDR3 protein. Of a few hundred thousand distinct CDR3 sequences in the sample, 20% to 25% are singletons; the top ten hold under 3%. Additional autoimmune diseases, uncontrolled infections, pregnancy or lactation disqualified patients. V was clipped by 3 bases and J by 2 bases, with 13 bases between them. This CDR3 has 14 residues. CDR1 is DFQATT and CDR2 is SNEGSKA in the germline V gene (reference sequence).

The sequenced sample consisted of peripheral blood. The receptor was derived from a woman between 18 and 30 years old with stable Graves' hyperthyroidism. The gene calls are TRBV20-1 and TRBJ1-2; D is uncertain. In DNA, the CDR3 is TGCAGTGCTAGGAATCCGGGAATGAACTATGGCTACACCTTC. It specifies CSARNPGMNYGYTF.